This paragraph reports one TCR beta chain. These data are taken from a study of brain T cells in children with intractable seizures. Stated time point: blood from clinic visit 5 months post-surgery; TSC patient then seizure free. The method was immunoSEQ multiplex PCR; TCRdb's version includes in-frame clones alone and lacks a portion of them. The sample shows about 340,000 clones, about 93% of them seen only once. The germline CDR1 and CDR2 sequences are SGHAT and FQDESV (reference sequence). This CDR3 is 14 amino acids long. With 6 bases removed from V and 2 bases from J, the gap between germline ends came to 13 bases.

The receptor was isolated from a boy younger than two with tuberous sclerosis and intractable seizures. The sequenced sample was peripheral blood, obtained around 5 months after surgery. The chain uses TRBV11-1 and TRBJ2-5; D perhaps matches TRBD1 (5 bases). CDR3 in DNA: TGTGCCAGCAGGCTCACAGGATCTCAAGAGACCCAGTACTTC. This translates into CASRLTGSQETQYF.